Below, 31 T cell receptor beta chains from the same sample are listed, as sequenced in a study of shared T cell receptors in the human thymus. Only in-frame clones appear in the TCRdb table, and some are missing; sequencing was by immunoSEQ multiplex PCR. The sample carries about 610,000 clones, 88% recorded once. This same sample was also part of a study on human thymus T cells.

Sequences were obtained from thymocytes. These receptors originate from a boy less than two years old with a congenital heart defect.

The rearrangement joins TRBV28 to TRBJ2-1, with TRBD2 as a possible D gene (5 bases). The CDR3 length is 18 residues. Trimming shortened V by 2 bases and J by 3 bases, and 20 bases separated the two germline ends. Germline loops: CDR1 MDHEN, CDR2 SYDVKM. This CDR3 reads CASSLVVAGRSLYNEQFF. The CDR3 region has the DNA TGTGCCAGCAGTTTAGTGGTGGCGGGCCGGAGTCTCTACAATGAGCAGTTCTTC.

The genes are TRBV7-7 and TRBJ2-5, with TRBD2 matching over 10 bases. With V trimmed by 5 bases and J by 0 bases, 6 bases remained unmatched. Germline assignment: CDR1 SSHAT and CDR2 FNYEAQ (reference sequence). The CDR3 is 16 residues long. CDR3 sequence (DNA): TGTGCCAGCAGCCTCCGGACTAGCGGTTACCAAGAGACCCAGTACTTC. It translates to CASSLRTSGYQETQYF.

This chain uses TRBV4-2 with TRBJ2-1; 7 nucleotides line up with TRBD2. The J segment lost 3 bases and the V segment lost 7 bases, leaving 21 bases of the junction unmatched. This CDR3 comprises 19 residues. The V gene's germline CDR1 is LGHNA and CDR2 YNFKEQ. In nucleotides, the CDR3 is TGTGCCAGCACGAAGAGGGTAGGGCGGGAGAAACTAAGCTACAATGAGCAGTTCTTC. Translating it yields CASTKRVGREKLSYNEQFF.

This clone showed up just a few times. The chain is built from TRBV30 and TRBJ2-2, with a possible D match to TRBD1 (5 bases). Trimming removed 1 base from V and 4 bases from J, with 10 bases in between. CDR3 length: 14 residues. In germline, CDR1 is GTSNPN, CDR2 SVGIG (reference sequence). The CDR3 DNA is TGTGCCTGGAGTGCGGACAATCCCACCGGGGAGCTGTTTTTT. Translation: CAWSADNPTGELFF.

The chain employs TRBV10-3 and TRBJ2-3; TRBD2 matches 9 bases. J lost 4 bases, V lost 11 bases, and 7 bases had no gene match. The CDR3 has 13 residues. Germline CDR1 and CDR2: ENHRY and SYGVKD. The CDR3 sequence: CASRTSAADTQYF. The CDR3 coding sequence is TGTGCCTCGCGGACTAGCGCGGCAGATACGCAGTATTTT.

This sequence joins TRBV27 and TRBJ1-5; a weak D match, TRBD1 (5 bases). This CDR3 is built from 14 residues. Germline V gives CDR1 MNHEY, CDR2 SMNVEV (reference sequence). Trimming took 1 base from V and 6 from J, leaving 10 bases between them. The CDR3 sequence: CASSLYRLGQPQHF. In nucleotides, the CDR3 is TGTGCCAGCAGTTTATACAGGTTAGGTCAGCCCCAGCATTTT.

This chain connects TRBV19 to TRBJ1-1; 10 bases are a match to TRBD1. The germline gives CDR1 LNHDA, CDR2 SQIVND (reference sequence). V shed 3 bases and J 4 bases; nucleotides not matched to a gene: 5. The CDR3 has 15 amino acids. The CDR3 nucleotides read TGTGCCAGTAGTATCGAGGGACAGGGGCCCACTGAAGCTTTCTTT. It yields the protein CASSIEGQGPTEAFF.

This clone occurred once. The chain employs TRBV5-6 and TRBJ2-1, with D uncertain. CDR1 and CDR2 from the germline V gene are SGHDT and YYEEEE. V lost 0 bases, J lost 6 bases, and 10 bases lay in between. The CDR3 is made up of 14 amino acids. As DNA, the CDR3 is TGTGCCAGCAGCTTGGCTAGTTTGGGCAATGAGCAGTTCTTC. Translation: CASSLASLGNEQFF.

The V and J genes are TRBV28 and TRBJ2-2; 7 bases are shared with TRBD2. Trimming took 4 bases from V and 4 from J; bases not matched to a gene: 12. CDR3 length equals 17 residues. The V gene's germline CDR1 is MDHEN and CDR2 SYDVKM. CDR3 sequence: CASSSPEERDCTGELFF. CDR3 coding DNA: TGTGCCAGCAGTTCGCCCGAGGAGCGGGACTGCACCGGGGAGCTGTTTTTT. Full variable domain (rest looked up from reference TRBV28 and TRBJ2-2): DVKVTQSSRYLVKRTGEKVFLECVQDMDHENMFWYRQDPGLGLRLIYFSYDVKMKEKGDIPEGYSVSREKKERFSLILESASTNQTSMYLCASSSPEERDCTGELFFGEGSRLTVL.

The chain combines TRBV9 with TRBJ2-7; tentatively, D is TRBD1 (6 bases). Germline CDR1 SGDLS, CDR2 YYNGEE. This CDR3 spans 15 amino acids. The V end lost 4 bases, the J end lost 3 bases, and 17 bases lay between the germline ends. The CDR3, as DNA: TGTGCCAGCAGCCCTCGACTCCGGGACAACTACGAGCAGTACTTC. Translated, it gives CASSPRLRDNYEQYF.

The chain carries TRBV14 and TRBJ2-1, with TRBD2 matching over 8 bases. The CDR3 has 16 residues. V shed 5 bases, J shed 5 bases, and the junction held 11 bases outside the gene matches. Germline CDR1 reads SGHDN; CDR2 reads FVKESK. The CDR3: CASSLVILAGNNEQFF. The CDR3 DNA follows: TGTGCCAGCAGCTTAGTTATCCTAGCGGGTAACAATGAGCAGTTCTTC.

The rearrangement uses TRBV2 and TRBJ2-5, with 14 bases fitting TRBD2. This CDR3 comprises 15 residues. Germline CDR1 SNHLY, CDR2 FYNNEI. J gave up 5 bases and V 6 bases, and 5 bases lay outside the gene matches. The CDR3 coding sequence is TGTGCCAGCAGGGACCGACTAGCGGGAGGGGAGACCCAGTACTTC. Translation: CASRDRLAGGETQYF.

The J gene is TRBJ1-2, the V gene TRBV11-2; D is unclear. CDR1 and CDR2 from the germline V gene are SGHAT and FQNNGV. The V and J ends lost 3 bases and 3 bases respectively, with 11 bases between them. The CDR3 is 14 amino acids. The CDR3 DNA reads TGTGCCAGCAGCTTCTCGGGATCGGACTATGGCTACACCTTC. Its translation is CASSFSGSDYGYTF.

V usage is TRBV4-1 and J usage is TRBJ2-7; a possible D gene is TRBD1 (6 bases). Germline V gene sequence: CDR1 MGHRA, CDR2 YSYEKL. Trimming removed 3 bases from V and 3 bases from J, with 15 bases in between. The CDR3 contains 15 residues. The CDR3, as DNA: TGCGCCAGCAGCCATTCCCAGGGGAAGGGCTACGAGCAGTACTTC. Its translation: CASSHSQGKGYEQYF.

This rearrangement joins TRBV10-3 to TRBJ2-5; 11 bases line up with TRBD1. From germline, CDR1 is ENHRY and CDR2 SYGVKD. Unmatched junction bases numbered 9, after V lost 11 bases and J lost 1 base. This CDR3 spans 15 amino acids. Here the CDR3 DNA reads TGTGCCGCCCGCAACGGGACAGGGGGCCAAGAGACCCAGTACTTC. It codes for CAARNGTGGQETQYF.

CDR3: CASGTGRPPYEQYF. CDR3 nucleotide sequence: TGTGCCAGCGGGACAGGGAGGCCTCCCTACGAGCAGTACTTC. The chain couples TRBV6-1 to TRBJ2-7, with 9 bases fitting TRBD1. Germline V gene lookup returns CDR1 MNHNS and CDR2 SASEGT. The junction had 7 bases not matched to a gene; V was cut back by 8 bases and J by 2 bases. This CDR3 comprises 14 residues.

This sequence joins TRBV5-1 and TRBJ2-3; D perhaps matches TRBD2 (5 bases). Looked up from germline, CDR1 is SGHRS and CDR2 is YFSETQ. Trimming took off 1 base at V and 0 bases at J, with 6 bases between the two ends. The length of the CDR3 is 14 residues. Here the CDR3 DNA reads TGCGCCAGCAGCTTGAAGCGGAGCACAGATACGCAGTATTTT. It specifies CASSLKRSTDTQYF.

V usage is TRBV20-1 and J usage is TRBJ1-2, with D unclear. Germline V gene sequence: CDR1 DFQATT, CDR2 SNEGSKA (reference sequence). The V and J ends lost 2 bases and 6 bases respectively, with 7 bases between them. This CDR3 spans 11 amino acids. The CDR3 DNA reads as TGCAGTGCTAGATGGCGGGATGGCTACACCTTC. Its translation is CSARWRDGYTF.

J is TRBJ1-1 and V is TRBV4-3; D remains ambiguous. Germline CDR1 reads LGHNA; CDR2 reads YSLEER. This CDR3 comprises 14 residues. Between the trimmed V and J ends, which lost 1 base and 5 bases, there was a span of 11 bases. Here the CDR3 DNA reads TGCGCCAGCAGCCAAGGTTCGGCGAGGACTGAAGCTTTCTTT. Encoded protein: CASSQGSARTEAFF.

CDR3 bases: TGTGCCTGGAGTGTCTTGGACAGTACTCTTTACGAGCAGTACTTC. It encodes CAWSVLDSTLYEQYF. The chain uses TRBV30 and TRBJ2-7, with D possibly matching TRBD1 (6 bases). The CDR3 length is 15 residues. Germline assignment: CDR1 GTSNPN and CDR2 SVGIG (reference sequence). V was shortened by 0 bases and J by 4 bases, with 16 bases between the two germline ends.

Here the CDR3 reads CASSSSQGPPYGYTF. For the CDR3, the DNA is TGCGCCAGCAGCTCTTCTCAGGGTCCCCCCTATGGCTACACCTTC. This chain connects TRBV5-1 to TRBJ1-2; a possible D gene is TRBD1 (5 bases). Deletions cut 3 bases from V and 4 bases from J, with 16 bases between. This CDR3 has 15 amino acids. In germline, CDR1 is SGHRS, CDR2 YFSETQ.

In its sample, this clone was seen once. As DNA, the CDR3 is TGTGCCTCACGAAACAGGGGCGACTCCTACGAGCAGTACTTC. It specifies CASRNRGDSYEQYF. This chain uses TRBV19 with TRBJ2-7; 7 nucleotides agree with TRBD1. Germline loops: CDR1 LNHDA, CDR2 SQIVND (reference sequence). The CDR3 is made up of 14 amino acids. Trimming took 11 bases from V and 0 from J; bases not matched to a gene: 10.

The chain links TRBV6-4 to TRBJ2-1, with 9 nucleotides matching TRBD2. Per germline, CDR1 MRHNA and CDR2 SNTAGT. V was clipped by 3 bases and J by 1 base; unmatched bases: 1. The CDR3 runs 15 residues. Here the CDR3 reads CASSDLAGSYNEQFF. In nucleotides, the CDR3 is TGTGCCAGCAGTGATCTAGCGGGATCCTACAATGAGCAGTTCTTC.

The CDR3 is CASSLQTSGRPTDTQYF. The CDR3 nucleotides read TGTGCCAGCAGCCTCCAGACTAGCGGGAGGCCCACAGATACGCAGTATTTT. The chain links TRBV7-6 to TRBJ2-3, with TRBD2 matching over 13 bases. The CDR3 is made up of 17 amino acids. The ends lost 5 bases at V and 2 bases at J; junction bases unmatched: 7. Germline CDR1 is SGHVS and CDR2 is FNYEAQ.

The sample holds a few counts of this clone. The chain uses TRBV28 and TRBJ2-1; 10 bases are a match to TRBD2. V shed 5 bases and J 5 bases; nucleotides not matched to a gene: 6. This CDR3 has 15 residues. The germline V gene encodes CDR1 MDHEN and CDR2 SYDVKM. The CDR3 loop is CASSATSGTNNEQFF. CDR3 in DNA: TGTGCCAGCAGTGCTACTAGCGGGACCAACAATGAGCAGTTCTTC.

The V call is TRBV5-6, the J call TRBJ2-7; D may be TRBD1 (5 bases). The CDR3 is 14 residues long. V lost 4 bases, J lost 3 bases, and 14 bases lay in between. Per the germline V gene, CDR1 is SGHDT and CDR2 is YYEEEE. The CDR3 DNA sequence: TGTGCCAGCAGCCTCGACAGTCCTTTCTACGAGCAGTACTTC. As protein: CASSLDSPFYEQYF.

The chain employs TRBV5-1 and TRBJ1-3; D unclear. The V and J ends lost 4 bases and 8 bases respectively, with 19 bases between them. The CDR3 sequence is 15 residues long. Germline V CDR1 and CDR2: SGHRS, YFSETQ. The CDR3 loop reads CASSPDGMEGYTIYF. CDR3 sequence (DNA): TGCGCCAGCAGCCCGGACGGGATGGAAGGGTACACCATATATTTT.

This rearrangement joins TRBV6-5 to TRBJ2-2; tentative D call: TRBD1 (5 bases). The CDR3 runs to 14 residues. V shed 5 bases and J shed 4 bases, with 11 bases lying between them. CDR1 and CDR2 (germline): MNHEY, SVGAGI. The CDR3 loop reads CASSPGSGTGELFF. The CDR3 DNA reads TGTGCCAGCAGTCCAGGGTCTGGCACCGGGGAGCTGTTTTTT.

The rearrangement uses TRBV21-1 and TRBJ2-5; the table gives TRBD1 as D, unverified against the DNA. TRBV21-1 represents a pseudogene. The CDR3 runs to 13 residues. The CDR3 coding sequence is TGTGCCAGCAGCTACCGGACAGCCGAGACCCAGTACTTC. As protein: CASSYRTAETQYF.

V and J are TRBV7-9 and TRBJ1-1, with 7 bases fitting TRBD1. Germline trimming cut 1 base from V and 0 bases from J; bases unmatched to any gene: 8. This CDR3 spans 17 amino acids. Per germline, CDR1 SEHNR and CDR2 FQNEAQ (reference sequence). The CDR3 coding sequence is TGTGCCAGCAGCTTAGAAAAAGTCGACAGGGTGAACACTGAAGCTTTCTTT. Translation: CASSLEKVDRVNTEAFF. The full variable domain, with the rest looked up from reference TRBV7-9 and TRBJ1-1, is DTGVSQNPRHKITKRGQNVTFRCDPISEHNRLYWYRQTLGQGPEFLTYFQNEAQLEKSRLLSDRFSAERPKGSFSTLEIQRTEQGDSAMYLCASSLEKVDRVNTEAFFGQGTRLTVV.

V gene TRBV9 combines with J gene TRBJ2-6, with D perhaps matching TRBD1 (5 bases). Deletions cut 0 bases from V and 0 bases from J, with 13 bases between. This CDR3 comprises 18 residues. Looked up from germline, CDR1 is SGDLS and CDR2 is YYNGEE. CDR3 in amino acids: CASSVEDTRSSGANVLTF. As DNA, the CDR3 is TGTGCCAGCAGCGTAGAGGACACTCGGAGCTCTGGGGCCAACGTCCTGACTTTC.